This paragraph covers one TCR beta chain sequence. Trimming took 7 bases from V and 1 from J, leaving 8 bases between them. Germline-derived CDR1 and CDR2 are SQVTM and ANQGSEA. CDR3 length: 12 amino acids. Assay used: immunoSEQ multiplex PCR; TCRdb lists only in-frame clones, some missing. The repertoire has several hundred clones, around 82% of them found once; the top ten carry roughly 16%. These data originate in a study of tumor T cells in aggressive B-cell lymphoma. The clonotype comes from an adult with diffuse large B cell lymphoma. Some clones in this sample may be carry-over from other donors' samples. The chain has TRBV29-1 and TRBJ1-3; D gene ambiguous. Sequenced sample: tumor tissue. As DNA, the CDR3 is TGCAGCGCGCTCTATTCTGGAAACACCATATATTTT. Protein product: CSALYSGNTIYF.